The rows below give T cell receptor beta chains drawn from one sample of a study of T cell responses to AZD1222 COVID-19 vaccine. Libraries were prepared by immunoSEQ multiplex PCR; TCRdb keeps only in-frame clonotypes and omits some of them. The sample has 150,000 to 180,000 clones, around 85% seen once; the top ten hold under 7%. Source: peripheral blood, taken on day 0 of MenACWY control vaccination. These receptors originate from an adult in good health. Each CDR3 is given with its conserved first and last residue. Fields, in order: J gene, clone size, D gene, V gene, CDR3 protein, CDR3 DNA. A D gene is named only where the DNA matches it firmly. Size is omitted from some rows. Given values are once, few, many or a class for expanded clones.

>TRBJ1-1|.|.|TRBV12-3/TRBV12-4
CASTRKNTEAFF
TGTGCCAGCACACGGAAGAACACTGAAGCTTTCTTT
>TRBJ1-1|.|.|TRBV6-2/TRBV6-3
CASSPRGSTEAFF
TGTGCCAGCAGCCCCCGAGGGTCCACTGAAGCTTTCTTT
>TRBJ2-1|.|.|TRBV5-4
CVSTAANSYNEQFF
TGTGTCAGCACGGCGGCGAACTCCTACAATGAGCAGTTCTTC
>TRBJ2-3|.|.|TRBV7-3
CASSLHGPTPGLTDTQYF
TGTGCCAGCAGCTTACATGGGCCAACTCCCGGCCTCACAGATACGCAGTATTTT
>TRBJ1-2|once|.|TRBV29-1
CSVERGSYGYTF
TGCAGCGTTGAAAGGGGCAGCTATGGCTACACCTTC
>TRBJ2-2|.|.|TRBV9
CASSQSTGELFF
TGTGCCAGCAGCCAGAGCACCGGGGAGCTGTTTTTT
>TRBJ1-5|.|TRBD1|TRBV4-2
CASSQVGQGGQPQHF
TGTGCCAGCAGCCAAGTTGGACAGGGTGGCCAGCCCCAGCATTTT
>TRBJ1-5|few|.|TRBV27
CASSSRWTQPQHF
TGTGCCAGCAGTTCCCGTTGGACGCAGCCCCAGCATTTT
>TRBJ1-3|.|.|TRBV28
CASSSHDSSGNTIYF
TGTGCCAGCAGTTCCCATGACAGCTCTGGAAACACCATATATTTT
>TRBJ2-7|.|.|TRBV3-1/TRBV3-2
CASSQVTGPYEQYF
TGTGCCAGCAGCCAAGTAACCGGCCCATACGAGCAGTACTTC
>TRBJ1-2|.|.|TRBV30
CAWSRQVSNYGYTF
TGTGCCTGGAGTAGACAGGTTTCTAACTATGGCTACACCTTC
>TRBJ2-4|.|.|TRBV2
CASSGGDLAKNIQYF
TGTGCCAGCAGTGGCGGGGACTTGGCCAAAAACATTCAGTACTTC
>TRBJ2-1|.|.|TRBV18
CASSQGVDEQFF
TGTGCCAGCTCACAGGGGGTGGATGAGCAGTTCTTC
>TRBJ1-3|few|.|TRBV9
CASSVYQGNTIYF
TGTGCCAGCAGCGTATATCAGGGAAACACCATATATTTT
>TRBJ1-4|.|.|TRBV2
CASKDGGYATNEKLFF
TGTGCCAGCAAGGACGGAGGATATGCAACTAATGAAAAACTGTTTTTT
>TRBJ2-7|.|.|TRBV11-2
CASSRIRRVQRYEQYF
TGTGCCAGCAGCCGGATTCGGAGGGTCCAACGCTACGAGCAGTACTTC
>TRBJ1-1|.|TRBD1|TRBV7-2
CASSFTGGGNTEAFF
TGTGCCAGCAGCTTTACAGGGGGCGGGAACACTGAAGCTTTCTTT
>TRBJ2-5|.|TRBD2|TRBV19
CASSIGGTRWEETQYF
TGTGCCAGTAGTATAGGTGGGACTAGATGGGAAGAGACCCAGTACTTC
>TRBJ1-5|once|TRBD1|TRBV4-2
CASSLYTGGAGQPQHF
TGTGCCAGCAGCCTATACACAGGGGGCGCGGGGCAGCCCCAGCATTTT
>TRBJ2-1|.|TRBD2|TRBV28
CASNSGGRWNEQFF
TGTGCCAGTAATAGCGGGGGACGGTGGAATGAGCAGTTCTTC
>TRBJ1-5|.|.|TRBV2
CASSETLHQPQHF
TGTGCCAGCAGTGAAACTCTCCATCAGCCCCAGCATTTT
>TRBJ1-1|once|.|TRBV11-1
CASSLPGAIRIPEAFF
TGTGCCAGCAGCTTACCAGGGGCAATAAGGATTCCTGAAGCTTTCTTT